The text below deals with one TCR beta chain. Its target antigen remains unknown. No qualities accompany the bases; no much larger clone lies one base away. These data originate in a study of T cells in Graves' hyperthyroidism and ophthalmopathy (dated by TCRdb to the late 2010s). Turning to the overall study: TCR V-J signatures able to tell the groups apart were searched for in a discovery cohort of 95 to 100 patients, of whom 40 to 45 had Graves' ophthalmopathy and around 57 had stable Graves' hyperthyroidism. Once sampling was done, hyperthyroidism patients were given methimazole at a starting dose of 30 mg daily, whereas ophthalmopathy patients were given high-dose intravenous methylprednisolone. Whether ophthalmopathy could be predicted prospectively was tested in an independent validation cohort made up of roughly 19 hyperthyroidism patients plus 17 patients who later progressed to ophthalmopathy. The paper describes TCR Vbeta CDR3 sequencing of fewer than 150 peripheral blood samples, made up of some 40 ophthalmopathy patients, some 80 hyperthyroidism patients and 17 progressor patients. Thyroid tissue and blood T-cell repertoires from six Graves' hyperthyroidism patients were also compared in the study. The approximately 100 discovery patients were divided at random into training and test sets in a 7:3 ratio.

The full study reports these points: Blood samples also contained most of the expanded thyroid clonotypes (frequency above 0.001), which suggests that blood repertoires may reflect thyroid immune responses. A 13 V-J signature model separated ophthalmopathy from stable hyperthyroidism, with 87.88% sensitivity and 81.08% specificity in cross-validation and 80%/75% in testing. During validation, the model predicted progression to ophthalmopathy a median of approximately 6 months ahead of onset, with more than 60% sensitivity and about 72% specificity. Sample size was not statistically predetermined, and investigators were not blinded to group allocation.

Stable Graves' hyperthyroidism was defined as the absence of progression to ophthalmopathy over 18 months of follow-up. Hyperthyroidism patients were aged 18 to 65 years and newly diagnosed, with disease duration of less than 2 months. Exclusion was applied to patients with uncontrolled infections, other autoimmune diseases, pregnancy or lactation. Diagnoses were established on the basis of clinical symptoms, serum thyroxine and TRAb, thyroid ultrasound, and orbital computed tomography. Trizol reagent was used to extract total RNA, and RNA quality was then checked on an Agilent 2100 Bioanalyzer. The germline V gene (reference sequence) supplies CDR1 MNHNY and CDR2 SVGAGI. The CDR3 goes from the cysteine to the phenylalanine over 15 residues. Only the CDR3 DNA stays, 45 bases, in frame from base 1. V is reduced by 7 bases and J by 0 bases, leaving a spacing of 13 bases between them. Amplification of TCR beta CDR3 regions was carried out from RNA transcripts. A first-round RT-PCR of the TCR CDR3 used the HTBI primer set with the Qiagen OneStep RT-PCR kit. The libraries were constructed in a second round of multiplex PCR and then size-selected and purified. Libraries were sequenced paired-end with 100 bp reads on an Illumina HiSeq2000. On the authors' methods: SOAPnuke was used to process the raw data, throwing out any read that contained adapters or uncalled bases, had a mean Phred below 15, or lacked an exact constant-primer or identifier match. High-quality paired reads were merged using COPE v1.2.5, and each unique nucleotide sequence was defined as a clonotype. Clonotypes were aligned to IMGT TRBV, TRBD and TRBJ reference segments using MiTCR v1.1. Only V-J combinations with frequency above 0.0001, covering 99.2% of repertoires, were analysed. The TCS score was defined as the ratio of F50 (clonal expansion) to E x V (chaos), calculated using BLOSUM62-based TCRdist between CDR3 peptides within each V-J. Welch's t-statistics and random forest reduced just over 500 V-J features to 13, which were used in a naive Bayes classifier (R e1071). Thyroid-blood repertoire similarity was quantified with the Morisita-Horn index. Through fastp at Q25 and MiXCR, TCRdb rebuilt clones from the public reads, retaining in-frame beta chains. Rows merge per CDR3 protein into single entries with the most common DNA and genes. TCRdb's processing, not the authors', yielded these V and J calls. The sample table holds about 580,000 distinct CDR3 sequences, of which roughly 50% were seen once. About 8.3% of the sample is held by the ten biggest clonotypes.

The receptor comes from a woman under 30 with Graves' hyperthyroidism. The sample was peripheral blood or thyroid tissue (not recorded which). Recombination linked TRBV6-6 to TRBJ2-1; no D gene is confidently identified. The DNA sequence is TGTGCCAGCACCCCAGCGTCGAGCTCCTACAATGAGCAGTTCTTC. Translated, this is CASTPASSSYNEQFF.